The 7 T cell receptor beta chains below come from one sample, sequenced in a study of cytomegalovirus exposure and HLA in healthy donors. This PCR relied on a set of 60 Vbeta primers and 13 Jbeta primers. Profiled with immunoSEQ multiplex PCR; TCRdb holds only in-frame clones, not every one. Of about 150,000 clones listed, roughly 80% were seen once; the top ten hold 4% to 4.5%. Sequencing was carried out using PBMCs. These receptors came from a woman in her thirties or forties in good health and CMV-seropositive.

V and J are TRBV4-1 and TRBJ2-7; D might be TRBD1 (6 bases). Germline CDR1 reads MGHRA; CDR2 reads YSYEKL. The CDR3 has 17 residues. V was clipped by 1 base and J by 2 bases, with 18 bases between them. This CDR3 reads CASSQGLTGQLTYEQYF. The CDR3 coding sequence is TGCGCCAGCAGCCAAGGGCTGACCGGACAGTTAACCTACGAGCAGTACTTC.

The chain couples TRBV19 to TRBJ1-3, with D perhaps matching TRBD1 (5 bases). Germline loops: CDR1 LNHDA, CDR2 SQIVND (reference sequence). The CDR3 covers 15 residues. The V gene lost 8 bases and the J gene lost 0 bases, with 14 bases spanning the gap. CDR3 sequence: CASSEDTHSGNTIYF. The CDR3 region has the DNA TGTGCCAGTTCCGAGGACACCCACTCTGGAAACACCATATATTTT.

DNA of the CDR3: TGTGCCAGTAGTAATCTTCCTAGCGGGAGTAGAAGGGAGCAGTTCTTC. This codes for CASSNLPSGSRREQFF. The genes are TRBV19 and TRBJ2-1, with 10 bases identical to TRBD2. The CDR3 totals 16 residues. After removal of 4 bases from V and 10 bases from J, the junction contained 13 bases not matched to a gene. Germline CDR1 is LNHDA and CDR2 is SQIVND (reference sequence).

This chain uses TRBV5-4 with TRBJ1-1; no firm D call. CDR3 length: 14 amino acids. Germline-derived CDR1 and CDR2 are SGHNT and YYREEE (reference sequence). With 4 bases removed from V and 0 bases from J, the gap between germline ends came to 10 bases. CDR3 protein: CASSPSALNTEAFF. The CDR3 DNA follows: TGTGCCAGCAGCCCGAGCGCGTTGAACACTGAAGCTTTCTTT.

The CDR3 reads CASSLIPSGVSYNEQFF. DNA for the CDR3: TGTGCCAGCAGCTTAATCCCCAGCGGGGTCTCCTACAATGAGCAGTTCTTC. This rearrangement joins TRBV11-2 to TRBJ2-1; TRBD2 matches 7 bases. The CDR3 extends over 17 amino acids. Germline-derived CDR1 and CDR2 are SGHAT and FQNNGV. Germline trimming cut 2 bases from V and 0 bases from J; bases unmatched to any gene: 7.

The chain combines TRBV2 with TRBJ2-7; 7 bases match TRBD2. V was clipped by 2 bases and J by 7 bases; unmatched bases: 5. The CDR3 is made up of 13 amino acids. The germline V gene has CDR1 SNHLY and CDR2 FYNNEI. CDR3 in amino acids: CASSEMAGEEQYF. The CDR3 DNA is TGTGCCAGCAGTGAAATGGCGGGAGAAGAGCAGTACTTC.

The rearrangement links TRBV25-1 to TRBJ1-1; D remains unclear. From germline, CDR1 is MGHDK and CDR2 SYGVNS. This CDR3 comprises 14 residues. Trimming took off 5 bases at V and 4 bases at J, with 14 bases between the two ends. DNA of the CDR3: TGTGCCAGCAGTCCCAGACTTGGGAGCACTGAAGCTTTCTTT. The encoded protein is CASSPRLGSTEAFF. The full variable domain, in which reference TRBV25-1 and TRBJ1-1 provide the parts outside the CDR3, is EADIYQTPRYLVIGTGKKITLECSQTMGHDKMYWYQQDPGMELHLIHYSYGVNSTEKGDLSSESTVSRIRTEHFPLTLESARPSHTSQYLCASSPRLGSTEAFFGQGTRLTVV.